Listed below are T cell receptor beta chains from one sample, sequenced in a study of T cell responses to AZD1222 COVID-19 vaccine. Here immunoSEQ multiplex PCR was the method, and the copy in TCRdb shows in-frame clones only, minus some. Here the sample spans some 120,000 clones, about 94% being singletons. The sequences come from peripheral blood, collected on day 0 of AZD1222 vaccination. The source is an adult in good health. Each CDR3 is given with its conserved first and last residue. A D gene is named only where the DNA matches it firmly. Part of the rows lack a size; the others show once, few, many or a class for expanded clones.

j_gene: TRBJ1-2; abundance: -; v_gene: TRBV27; d_gene: TRBD1; CDR3nt: TGTGCCAGCAGTTCGGGACAGGGTAGCGGCTACACCTTC; CDR3aa: CASSSGQGSGYTF
j_gene: TRBJ2-6; abundance: once; v_gene: TRBV6-4; d_gene: -; CDR3nt: TGTGCCAGCAGTGAATGGGGAGAAGGGTCTGGGGCCAACGTCCTGACTTTC; CDR3aa: CASSEWGEGSGANVLTF
j_gene: TRBJ2-5; abundance: -; v_gene: TRBV11-2; d_gene: -; CDR3nt: TGTGCCAGCAGCTTTGGACAGCAAGAGACCCAGTACTTC; CDR3aa: CASSFGQQETQYF
j_gene: TRBJ1-5; abundance: few; v_gene: TRBV4-1; d_gene: -; CDR3nt: TGCGCCAGCAGCCAAGGTTGGGCCGCAGGTGGGTATAGCAATCAGCCCCAGCATTTT; CDR3aa: CASSQGWAAGGYSNQPQHF
j_gene: TRBJ1-6; abundance: -; v_gene: TRBV5-1; d_gene: TRBD1; CDR3nt: TGCGCCAGCAGCTTGGAGACAGGGGGCGATTCACCCCTCCACTTT; CDR3aa: CASSLETGGDSPLHF
j_gene: TRBJ2-7; abundance: once; v_gene: TRBV30; d_gene: TRBD2; CDR3nt: TGTGCCTGGAGTGTGGGGGGGACCTACGAGCAGTACTTC; CDR3aa: CAWSVGGTYEQYF
j_gene: TRBJ1-2; abundance: -; v_gene: TRBV2; d_gene: TRBD1; CDR3nt: TGTGCCAGCAGTGAAGGACAGGGTAATGACTACACCTTC; CDR3aa: CASSEGQGNDYTF
j_gene: TRBJ1-2; abundance: -; v_gene: TRBV4-2; d_gene: TRBD1; CDR3nt: TGTGCCAGCAGCCAAACGGGGACAGGGCAGAATAATGGCTACACCTTC; CDR3aa: CASSQTGTGQNNGYTF
j_gene: TRBJ1-5; abundance: -; v_gene: TRBV5-6; d_gene: -; CDR3nt: TGTGCCAGCAGCTTCGAGCGCCAGCCCCAGCATTTT; CDR3aa: CASSFERQPQHF
j_gene: TRBJ2-3; abundance: -; v_gene: TRBV6-4; d_gene: TRBD2; CDR3nt: TGTGCCAGCAGTGAGCGGGGGGGCACAGATACGCAGTATTTT; CDR3aa: CASSERGGTDTQYF
j_gene: TRBJ1-2; abundance: -; v_gene: TRBV7-2; d_gene: -; CDR3nt: TGTGCCAGCAGCTTAGCAAGAACTAACTATGGCTACACCTTC; CDR3aa: CASSLARTNYGYTF
j_gene: TRBJ1-2; abundance: -; v_gene: TRBV5-6; d_gene: -; CDR3nt: TGTGCCAGCAGCTTAGCCCGCTTACAGGAGGGGGGCTACACCTTC; CDR3aa: CASSLARLQEGGYTF
j_gene: TRBJ1-1; abundance: few; v_gene: TRBV6-5; d_gene: -; CDR3nt: TGTGCCAGCAGTTACAGGGATTACACTGAAGCTTTCTTT; CDR3aa: CASSYRDYTEAFF
j_gene: TRBJ2-7; abundance: -; v_gene: TRBV13; d_gene: TRBD1; CDR3nt: TGTGCCAGCAGCGAGCTGGGGACAGCTTACGAGCAGTACTTC; CDR3aa: CASSELGTAYEQYF
j_gene: TRBJ2-7; abundance: -; v_gene: TRBV15; d_gene: -; CDR3nt: TGTGCCACCAGCAGAGATCTCGGTAGCGGCTACGAGCAGTACTTC; CDR3aa: CATSRDLGSGYEQYF
j_gene: TRBJ2-7; abundance: -; v_gene: TRBV4-1; d_gene: TRBD1; CDR3nt: TGCGCCAGCAGCCAACAAAGCACCCCGGGACAGGGACCCTACGAGCAGTACTTC; CDR3aa: CASSQQSTPGQGPYEQYF
j_gene: TRBJ2-5; abundance: once; v_gene: TRBV12-3/TRBV12-4; d_gene: -; CDR3nt: TGTGCCAGCAGTTTACGTTCTCAAGAGACCCAGTACTTC; CDR3aa: CASSLRSQETQYF
j_gene: TRBJ1-5; abundance: -; v_gene: TRBV19; d_gene: TRBD1; CDR3nt: TGTGCCAGTACCAAGGACAGGCTAAATCAGCCCCAGCATTTT; CDR3aa: CASTKDRLNQPQHF
j_gene: TRBJ1-1; abundance: -; v_gene: TRBV6-5; d_gene: -; CDR3nt: TGTGCCAGCAGAAGGGACCTTGTATTAACTGAAGCTTTCTTT; CDR3aa: CASRRDLVLTEAFF
j_gene: TRBJ1-5; abundance: few; v_gene: TRBV30; d_gene: -; CDR3nt: TGTGCCTGGAGTTCACGGGAGAATCAGCCCCAGCATTTT; CDR3aa: CAWSSRENQPQHF
j_gene: TRBJ2-1; abundance: -; v_gene: TRBV3-1/TRBV3-2; d_gene: -; CDR3nt: TGTGCCAGCAGCCATCGGGCGAACTACAATGAGCAGTTCTTC; CDR3aa: CASSHRANYNEQFF
j_gene: TRBJ1-2; abundance: -; v_gene: TRBV7-2; d_gene: -; CDR3nt: TGTGCCAGCAGCTTAGTCGGGACTGACTATGGCTACACCTTC; CDR3aa: CASSLVGTDYGYTF
j_gene: TRBJ1-2; abundance: -; v_gene: TRBV12-3/TRBV12-4; d_gene: -; CDR3nt: TGTGCCAGCAGGGGACGGCCGGGGGAAGGCTACACCTTC; CDR3aa: CASRGRPGEGYTF
j_gene: TRBJ1-6; abundance: -; v_gene: TRBV3-1/TRBV3-2; d_gene: -; CDR3nt: TGTGCCAGCAGCCTGGACCGCACTCCAGGATATAATTCACCCCTCCACTTT; CDR3aa: CASSLDRTPGYNSPLHF
j_gene: TRBJ2-2; abundance: -; v_gene: TRBV7-3; d_gene: -; CDR3nt: TGTGCCAGCAGCCCGACACTTAACACCGGGGAGCTGTTTTTT; CDR3aa: CASSPTLNTGELFF
j_gene: TRBJ1-6; abundance: -; v_gene: TRBV27; d_gene: TRBD1; CDR3nt: TGTGCCAGCAGTTCATGGACAGGGAATAATTCACCCCTCCACTTT; CDR3aa: CASSSWTGNNSPLHF
j_gene: TRBJ1-5; abundance: -; v_gene: TRBV9; d_gene: -; CDR3nt: TGTGCCAGCAGCGTGGGGGGTAATGGCAATCAGCCCCAGCATTTT; CDR3aa: CASSVGGNGNQPQHF
j_gene: TRBJ1-2; abundance: -; v_gene: TRBV6-2/TRBV6-3; d_gene: TRBD1; CDR3nt: TGTGCCAGCAGCCCTTCACACCATGGACAGGGACTGGCCCACTATGGCTACACCTTC; CDR3aa: CASSPSHHGQGLAHYGYTF
j_gene: TRBJ1-5; abundance: -; v_gene: TRBV19; d_gene: TRBD1; CDR3nt: TGTGCCAGTAGTATTTCAGGGGGCGGGCAGCCCCAGCATTTT; CDR3aa: CASSISGGGQPQHF
j_gene: TRBJ2-2; abundance: -; v_gene: TRBV7-6; d_gene: -; CDR3nt: TGTGCCAGCAGCTTAGCTCTTCGGGGGAAAGCCACCGGGGAGCTGTTTTTT; CDR3aa: CASSLALRGKATGELFF
j_gene: TRBJ1-5; abundance: -; v_gene: TRBV28; d_gene: TRBD1; CDR3nt: TGTGCCAGCAGTGAACAGGGGGCGGGGGCCTCGGATCAGCCCCAGCATTTT; CDR3aa: CASSEQGAGASDQPQHF
j_gene: TRBJ1-2; abundance: -; v_gene: TRBV12-5; d_gene: -; CDR3nt: TGTGCTAGTGGTTGGGGGAGAAGCTATGGCTACACCTTC; CDR3aa: CASGWGRSYGYTF
j_gene: TRBJ1-3; abundance: -; v_gene: TRBV2; d_gene: -; CDR3nt: TGTGCCAGCAGTGAATCCAGGGTAGGAAACACCATATATTTT; CDR3aa: CASSESRVGNTIYF
j_gene: TRBJ1-5; abundance: once; v_gene: TRBV6-6; d_gene: TRBD1; CDR3nt: TGTGCCAGCAGGCTGACAGGGTACGGTCAGCCCCAGCATTTT; CDR3aa: CASRLTGYGQPQHF
j_gene: TRBJ1-2; abundance: once; v_gene: TRBV6-5; d_gene: -; CDR3nt: TGTGCCAGCAGTTTCCTCCGGGGATCTAACTATGGCTACACCTTC; CDR3aa: CASSFLRGSNYGYTF
j_gene: TRBJ2-3; abundance: -; v_gene: TRBV10-3; d_gene: TRBD2; CDR3nt: TGTGCCATCACCCCAGGACTAGCGGGAAGCACAGATACGCAGTATTTT; CDR3aa: CAITPGLAGSTDTQYF
j_gene: TRBJ1-6; abundance: once; v_gene: TRBV10-2; d_gene: TRBD1; CDR3nt: TGCGCCATCTCGCGGACAGGGGGGAGTAATTCACCCCTCCACTTT; CDR3aa: CAISRTGGSNSPLHF
j_gene: TRBJ1-1; abundance: -; v_gene: TRBV9; d_gene: -; CDR3nt: TGTGCCAGCAGCTCCTCAGGGAACACTGAAGCTTTCTTT; CDR3aa: CASSSSGNTEAFF
j_gene: TRBJ1-2; abundance: -; v_gene: TRBV19; d_gene: TRBD1; CDR3nt: TGTGCCAGTAGTAAACAGGGGCGAGGGGATGGCTACACCTTC; CDR3aa: CASSKQGRGDGYTF
j_gene: TRBJ2-1; abundance: -; v_gene: TRBV15; d_gene: TRBD1; CDR3nt: TGTGCCACCAGCAGAGGTCGACAGGGTTTGAATGAGCAGTTCTTC; CDR3aa: CATSRGRQGLNEQFF
j_gene: TRBJ2-7; abundance: -; v_gene: TRBV5-6; d_gene: -; CDR3nt: TGTGCCAGCAGCTTGGAACCCTTCCCCGGGAGCCCCTACGAGCAGTACTTC; CDR3aa: CASSLEPFPGSPYEQYF